This T cell receptor beta chain was identified in a study of blood T cell repertoires in COVID-19. In the study overall: Italy, Spain and the United States were the sources of the convalescent and acute COVID-19 samples.

This CDR3 comprises 16 residues. Germline CDR1 and CDR2: SGHRS and YFSETQ. Trimming cost V 5 bases and J 2 bases; bases outside gene matches: 6. Authors' methods: Counts of nucleated cells, estimated from reference gene primer amplification, were obtained. TCRdb's copy holds only in-frame clones and misses some; the assay was immunoSEQ multiplex PCR. The V and J calls and clone size are taken from that table; D and trimming were inferred from the DNA. In the table there are approximately 200,000 clones, 70% to 85% of which are singletons. Those enrolled in Seattle joined during active infection and were followed longitudinally afterward.

The material sequenced was peripheral blood. J is TRBJ2-2 and V is TRBV5-1; 10 bases map to TRBD2. The origin of this receptor is a woman of 80 years or more with COVID-19, enrolled during active disease. In DNA form, the CDR3 reads TGCGCCAGCAGTCCCGGACTAGCGGACAACACCGGGGAGCTGTTTTTT. Translated: CASSPGLADNTGELFF.